These 14 T cell receptor beta chains came from one sample sequenced in a study of blood T cell repertoires in COVID-19. Measured with immunoSEQ multiplex PCR; TCRdb has only the in-frame clones, and not every one. This sample has about 210,000 clones, with 85% found just once. The material sequenced was peripheral blood. All receptors derive from a man in his fifties or sixties with COVID-19, enrolled during active disease.

The V and J genes are TRBV6-2 or TRBV6-3 and TRBJ2-3; D might be TRBD2 (6 bases). Germline V CDR1 and CDR2: MNHEY, SVGEGT. The CDR3 contains 15 residues. Trimming took 0 bases from V and 2 from J, leaving 9 bases between them. The CDR3: CASSYSSGYTDTQYF. The DNA of the CDR3 is TGTGCCAGCAGTTACTCTAGCGGCTACACAGATACGCAGTATTTT.

This chain connects TRBV30 to TRBJ2-5; 9 bases line up with TRBD2. The CDR3 has 15 residues. From germline, CDR1 is GTSNPN and CDR2 SVGIG (reference sequence). V lost 3 bases to trimming and J lost 7 bases; unmatched junction nucleotides: 12. CDR3 coding DNA: TGTGCCTGGAGCATGTTAAGCGGGGGGATCGGGACCCAGTACTTC. Protein sequence: CAWSMLSGGIGTQYF.

The genes are TRBV6-5 and TRBJ2-3, with D perhaps TRBD1 (6 bases). The length of the CDR3 is 15 residues. Trimming shortened V by 2 bases and J by 4 bases, and 13 bases separated the two germline ends. The germline gives CDR1 MNHEY, CDR2 SVGAGI. The DNA for the CDR3 is TGTGCCAGCAGTTACGGGGGACACCCGTCAGATACGCAGTATTTT. Its translation: CASSYGGHPSDTQYF.

CDR3 sequence (DNA): TGTGCCAGCAGCCAGGGGACAGGGGTCTACGAGCAGTACTTC. This gives the protein CASSQGTGVYEQYF. The rearrangement uses TRBV7-9 and TRBJ2-7, with 10 bases matching TRBD1. Germline CDR1 reads SEHNR; CDR2 reads FQNEAQ (reference sequence). V was pared by 5 bases and J by 3 bases, with 4 bases of the junction left unmatched. This CDR3 contains 14 residues.

In its sample, this clone was seen once. This chain links TRBV5-1 with TRBJ1-1, with D perhaps matching TRBD1 (6 bases). Between the trimmed V and J ends, which lost 4 bases and 2 bases, there was a span of 15 bases. This CDR3 spans 15 amino acids. Germline assignment: CDR1 SGHRS and CDR2 YFSETQ. The CDR3 DNA sequence: TGCGCCAGCAGCGGGGAGGGACACCTAAACACTGAAGCTTTCTTT. It encodes CASSGEGHLNTEAFF.

This sequence joins TRBV29-1 and TRBJ2-7; 7 nucleotides agree with TRBD1. Trimming at V came to 5 bases and at J to 6 bases, leaving 7 bases not matched to a gene. Per the germline V gene, CDR1 is SQVTM and CDR2 is ANQGSEA. CDR3 length equals 12 residues. The CDR3 sequence is CSVMTGRGEQYF. CDR3 in DNA: TGCAGCGTTATGACAGGGCGCGGCGAGCAGTACTTC.

V gene TRBV9 combines with J gene TRBJ2-1; 8 bases fit TRBD2. V trimming: 3 bases; J trimming: 5 bases; junction bases outside the gene matches: 7. The CDR3 loop spans 15 amino acids. Germline assignment: CDR1 SGDLS and CDR2 YYNGEE. The CDR3 coding sequence is TGTGCCAGCAGCGCCACTGGCGGGGGGAACAATGAGCAGTTCTTC. Amino acids: CASSATGGGNNEQFF. Full variable domain (missing parts from reference TRBV9 and TRBJ2-1): DSGVTQTPKHLITATGQRVTLRCSPRSGDLSVYWYQQSLDQGLQFLIQYYNGEERAKGNILERFSAQQFPDLHSELNLSSLELGDSALYFCASSATGGGNNEQFFGPGTRLTVL.

The rearrangement joins TRBV5-6 to TRBJ1-4; 7 bases agree with TRBD1. There are 15 residues in the CDR3. The V gene's germline CDR1 is SGHDT and CDR2 YYEEEE. V gave up 3 bases and J gave up 3 bases; unmatched junction bases: 5. As DNA, the CDR3 is TGTGCCAGCAGCTCTAAAGGGGGCCCTAATGAAAAACTGTTTTTT. Protein product: CASSSKGGPNEKLFF.

This chain links TRBV19 with TRBJ2-2, with 11 bases matching TRBD2. Per the germline V gene, CDR1 is LNHDA and CDR2 is SQIVND (reference sequence). V trimming: 2 bases; J trimming: 4 bases; junction bases outside the gene matches: 3. The CDR3 covers 16 residues. The CDR3 DNA follows: TGTGCCAGTAGTATACTAGCGGGGGGCACCACCGGGGAGCTGTTTTTT. Protein product: CASSILAGGTTGELFF. Together with reference TRBV19 and TRBJ2-2, the CDR3 gives the full variable domain: DGGITQSPKYLFRKEGQNVTLSCEQNLNHDAMYWYRQDPGQGLRLIYYSQIVNDFQKGDIAEGYSVSREKKESFPLTVTSAQKNPTAFYLCASSILAGGTTGELFFGEGSRLTVL.

V usage is TRBV3-1 (or the pseudogene TRBV3-2) and J usage is TRBJ1-2, with 7 bases matching TRBD1. Germline V gene sequence: CDR1 LGHDT, CDR2 YNNKEL (reference sequence). The CDR3 extends over 13 amino acids. V lost 1 base, J lost 8 bases, and 4 bases stayed unmatched. CDR3 coding DNA: TGTGCCAGCAGCCAAGGGAGGGGGCAAGGCTACACCTTC. It translates to CASSQGRGQGYTF.

There are many counts of this clone. This chain uses TRBV6-1 with TRBJ1-5, with D possibly matching TRBD1 (6 bases). This CDR3 has 15 amino acids. Per germline, CDR1 MNHNS and CDR2 SASEGT. V was shortened by 1 base and J by 2 bases, with 9 bases between the two germline ends. This CDR3 is CASSEGEGGNQPQHF. Written as DNA, the CDR3 is TGTGCCAGCAGTGAAGGGGAGGGGGGCAATCAGCCCCAGCATTTT.

V is TRBV9 and J is TRBJ2-3, with TRBD2 matching over 10 bases. The trim removed 0 bases at V and 3 bases at J, leaving 1 base unmatched. This CDR3 is built from 15 residues. The V gene's germline CDR1 is SGDLS and CDR2 YYNGEE. The CDR3 coding sequence is TGTGCCAGCAGCGTAGCTAGCGGGGGAACAGATACGCAGTATTTT. The encoded protein is CASSVASGGTDTQYF.

In DNA, the CDR3 is TGTGCCAGCAGCCAGGACGGACAGGGAGGAAACACCATATATTTT. The encoded protein is CASSQDGQGGNTIYF. The chain couples TRBV4-2 to TRBJ1-3, with TRBD1 matching 8 bases. V gave up 3 bases and J gave up 4 bases; unmatched junction bases: 5. The V gene's germline CDR1 is LGHNA and CDR2 YNFKEQ. CDR3 size: 15 residues.

The chain joins TRBV5-1 to TRBJ1-2; 10 bases align to TRBD1. Losses at the gene ends were 0 bases for V and 8 bases for J; bases not matched to a gene: 4. There are 14 residues in the CDR3. In germline, CDR1 is SGHRS, CDR2 YFSETQ. The CDR3 reads CASSLADRGQGYTF. In nucleotides, the CDR3 is TGCGCCAGCAGCTTGGCCGACAGGGGGCAGGGCTACACCTTC.